This TCR beta chain was recorded in a study of cytomegalovirus exposure and HLA in healthy donors (dated by TCRdb to about 2017). About the investigation overall: According to an earlier analysis of a few hundred of the donors, about 179 million T cells yielded some 110 million unique TCR beta sequences and more than 250 Gb of sequence data. The study combined high-throughput TCR immunosequencing, statistical association of individual TCRs with disease status, and machine learning to predict cytomegalovirus infection status. The number of donors typed differed by locus, with 629-630 for A, B, C, DRB1 and DQB1, around 500 for DQA1, 606 for DPA1, and about 450 for DPB1. On average, 235,054 unique TCR beta nucleotide sequences were sequenced per donor among several hundred genotyped donors of the cohort, with 15% to 20% of those sequences being non-productive. Donor age, sex, ethnicity and CMV serostatus were compiled together with the repertoire data. The study profiled the T cell repertoires of hundreds of subjects by immunosequencing and related them to cytomegalovirus serostatus. The later analysis used no new phenotypic data to find candidate immune exposures, relying instead on TCR beta sequences and their occurrence across donors. The study aimed to test whether cataloging public T cell receptors could reveal signatures of past pathogen exposure. Roughly five DR-DQ haplotypes were handled as single units for association and clustering because linkage in the cohort was strong. A separate validation cohort of 90 to 150 different subjects was used in addition to the roughly 620-subject first cohort. All discovery cohort repertoires had been generated on a single sequencing platform. In a later genetic analysis, genome-wide SNP genotypes for about 60% of the 666 donors were used, and that subset was treated as a discovery cohort. An early release covering 550 to 650 HLA-typed donors comprised approximately 290 gigabases of sequencing data and roughly 86 million unique TCR sequences. Of the roughly 410 genotyped donors, less than 90% were placed in the genetic ancestry cluster associated with self-reported Caucasian donors. An earlier analysis of some 500 of the donors applied high-throughput TCR beta sequencing to assess whether each TCR beta V gene segment acted as functional or pseudogenic. HLA typing included class I and class II loci at four-digit resolution. A later analysis re-analyzed previously published TCR beta repertoires from roughly 630 donors and added high-resolution HLA genotyping to study TCR occurrence patterns. Study-wide findings and limitations: At a false discovery rate of 0.05, a later analysis linked 16,951 TCR beta sequences to specific HLA alleles. When HLA alleles, especially DR and DQ, strongly co-occurred, TCR associations were difficult to assign to individual alleles. A further reported finding was that TCR beta sequences accurately predicted the HLA-A and HLA-B alleles for most subjects in the first cohort. According to a later analysis, TCR association rates differed among HLA loci, with DRB1 alleles showing the most associated TCRs and HLA-C alleles showing the fewest. The authors suggested that the approach could potentially be extended to other disease states and immunological phenotypes. Some 16 rarely observed V segments, including chromosome 9 orphons, were excluded from the earlier analysis of several hundred of the donors because counts were too low. According to a later genetic analysis, donors in an Asian-associated ancestry cluster had fewer N-insertions in productive TCRs than the approximately 630-donor mean. Sequencing depth was assumed to be roughly uniform across donors in the presence/absence analyses, though that assumption may not hold. Immune exposure information for the cohort was limited to CMV serostatus. Most TCR sequences were seen in very few donors, while some public TCRs were found in many individuals. Because the 87-base-pair reads could not distinguish some IMGT-functional V segments, including TRBV6-2 and TRBV6-3, those segments were excluded. A group of highly shared sequence variants was considered likely to be a technical artifact of the sequencing pipeline. In vitro tests confirmed that a few of the cytomegalovirus-associated TCR beta chains recognize cytomegalovirus antigens. Because some donors lacked HLA typing at each locus, the association tests relied only on the typed subset. In this cohort, only TCR beta chains were sequenced, and detectable features were limited by the absence of alpha or paired-chain data. Correlated functional status among segregating V segments might be attributable to linkage disequilibrium, but an unknown experimental factor could not be ruled out. The classifier was reported to diagnose cytomegalovirus status with high specificity and sensitivity in both the original cohort and the validation cohort. An association between a missense DCLRE1C variant and V-gene and J-gene trimming of TCR beta chains was found in a later genetic analysis and replicated in an independent cohort. The study gave a list of under 200 TCR beta chains associated with cytomegalovirus. A later analysis found that HLA-associated TCR beta chains were more clonally expanded and had lower generation probabilities than equally common non-associated chains. A later analysis found that most CMV-associated TCR beta chains appeared HLA-restricted, with HLA associations seemingly driven largely by CMV exposure. Several of the top co-occurrence clusters appeared to be linked to parvovirus B19, influenza, CMV and Epstein-Barr virus, according to a later analysis. An earlier analysis of approximately 500 of the donors showed that most TCR beta V segments appeared in productive rearrangements either about 90% or about 30% of the time, which broadly matched IMGT annotations.

The germline V gene gives CDR1 as SNHLY and CDR2 as FYNNEI. V and J are truncated by 5 bases and 5 bases respectively, leaving an intervening sequence of 15 bases. The CDR3 contains 14 residues, cysteine and phenylalanine counted. Just CDR3 DNA is preserved here, 42 bases in frame from base 1. The cohort was made up of hundreds of healthy bone marrow donors. Cohort members were all nominally healthy when sampled, although unrecorded immune exposures were likely present. The donor tested CMV seronegative and was one of the 352 seronegative cohort members. A peripheral blood sample was collected from each donor, and TCR beta sequencing was performed on peripheral blood mononuclear cells. The Qiagen DNeasy Blood Extraction Kit was used to extract genomic DNA from the blood cell samples. The method was the immunoSEQ multiplex PCR assay. The multiplex PCR relied on a mix of 60 forward primers for TCR Vbeta segments and 13 reverse primers for TCR Jbeta segments. The CDR3 region of rearranged TCR beta genes was amplified from genomic DNA by a multiplex PCR assay. Amplified TCR beta libraries were sequenced as 87-base-pair reads on the Illumina HiSeq System. In the paper's pipeline: Across the 666 repertoires, a later analysis counted 78 million or so unique TCR beta chains, approximately 12 million of which were shared by at least two donors. A nearest-neighbor algorithm error-corrected the raw reads and collapsed the reads into unique sequences, merging closely related sequences to remove PCR and sequencing errors. To assign V, D and J gene segments, CDR3 sequences were aligned to IMGT reference sequences. Each retained sequence needed at least a six-nucleotide match to both a V gene segment and a J gene segment. Rearrangements were called productive when the CDR3 lacked stop codons and stayed in frame with V and J; all others were non-productive. CDR3 was defined according to IMGT convention as the region running from the second conserved V-encoded cysteine to the conserved J-encoded phenylalanine. In an earlier analysis of more than 550 of the donors, sequences lacking an unambiguous match to a single V gene segment were excluded. An earlier analysis of approximately 590 of the donors classified V segments as functional when productive rearrangements were above 56.7% and as segregating when the standard deviation between donors was above 5%. A statistical classification framework was developed to diagnose cytomegalovirus status using the catalog of TCR beta chain sequences. In a later analysis, TCR nucleotide sequences were compared against IMGT/GENE-DB human TR gene sequences so that V and J genes could be assigned. A later analysis assigned CDR3 sequences and most-parsimonious VDJ recombination scenarios with the TCRdist pipeline. In a later analysis, each TCR beta chain was defined by its CDR3 amino acid sequence together with its V-gene family, and reads lacking a unique V-gene family were excluded. A later analysis removed 500 to 600 highly shared, low-generation-probability nucleotide sequences to deal with suspected cross-contamination and a sequencing artifact. In a later analysis, a clonal expansion index for each public chain was calculated from normalized within-repertoire ranks of inferred template counts. A later analysis computed generation probabilities with a VDJ recombination model fitted to out-of-frame rearrangements, and checked the results against IGoR. In a later analysis, hypergeometric tests were used to score TCR-TCR, TCR-HLA and TCR-CMV co-occurrence, with a repertoire-size bias correction applied to TCR pairs. In a later analysis, false discovery rates were estimated by permuting HLA or CMV assignments 20 times. In a later analysis, co-occurring TCRs were grouped using DBSCAN, with TCRdist sequence similarity added in when clustering inside HLA-allele-positive subsets. For co-occurrence clustering, repertoires with fewer than 30,000 or more than 120,000 public chains were excluded, along with five repertoires with anomalous nucleotide sharing. TCRdb mirrors the immuneACCESS table, restricted to in-frame sequences. Some clones are absent from its copies; in checked studies, under half trace to an unresolved V gene, and the reason for the others is unknown. V, J and clone size are taken as reported in that table, and D and trimming were inferred from the DNA itself. The sample data list about 140,000 clones, and over 75% of these were observed just once. The ten largest clones represent 2.4% of the sample.

A word on this clone: Its antigen specificity is not known. Base qualities are missing; no much larger clone stands one base away.

This receptor was identified in a man aged 50 or older in good health and CMV-seronegative. The sample taken for sequencing was PBMCs. The chain uses TRBV2 and TRBJ1-1; D gene: possibly TRBD1, on 6 matching bases. The CDR3 has the sequence CASSRGQYFTEAFF. In nucleotide form, the sequence is TGTGCCAGCAGTAGAGGACAGTATTTTACTGAAGCTTTCTTT.